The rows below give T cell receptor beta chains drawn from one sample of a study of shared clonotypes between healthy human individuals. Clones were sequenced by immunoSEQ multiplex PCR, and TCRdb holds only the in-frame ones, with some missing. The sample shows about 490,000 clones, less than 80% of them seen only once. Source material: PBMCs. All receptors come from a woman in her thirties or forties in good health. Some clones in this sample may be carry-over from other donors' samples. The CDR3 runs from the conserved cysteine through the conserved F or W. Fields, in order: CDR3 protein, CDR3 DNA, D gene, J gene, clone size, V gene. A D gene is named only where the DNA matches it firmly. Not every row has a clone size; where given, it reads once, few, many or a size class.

CASSPLEGGYTF	TGTGCCAGCAGCCCCTTGGAGGGGGGCTACACCTTC	.	TRBJ1-2	.	TRBV28
CASSQGDRVWQETQYF	TGTGCCAGCAGCCAAGGTGACAGGGTTTGGCAAGAGACCCAGTACTTC	TRBD1	TRBJ2-5	.	TRBV4-2
CASSPGLTTDTQYF	TGCGCCAGCAGCCCGGGACTTACGACAGATACGCAGTATTTT	.	TRBJ2-3	.	TRBV5-1
CASSLLTLYNEQFF	TGTGCCAGCAGCCTATTGACCCTATACAATGAGCAGTTCTTC	.	TRBJ2-1	.	TRBV14
CASSQGEGRGTGELFF	TGCGCCAGCAGCCAAGGAGAAGGGCGAGGCACCGGGGAGCTGTTTTTT	.	TRBJ2-2	.	TRBV4-1
CASNSGPHNEQFF	TGTGCCAGTAATAGCGGGCCTCACAATGAGCAGTTCTTC	TRBD2	TRBJ2-1	.	TRBV19
CASSQDRSVGELFF	TGCGCCAGCAGCCAAGATCGGTCAGTCGGGGAGCTGTTTTTT	.	TRBJ2-2	once	TRBV4-1
CASSLGRNYGYTF	TGTGCCAGCAGTTTAGGACGAAACTATGGCTACACCTTC	.	TRBJ1-2	.	TRBV28
CASSLIAGSMDEQFF	TGTGCCAGCAGCTTAATAGCGGGAAGTATGGATGAGCAGTTCTTC	TRBD2	TRBJ2-1	.	TRBV7-9
CASSLRRALDYGYTF	TGTGCCAGCAGTTTGAGAAGGGCCCTTGACTATGGCTACACCTTC	.	TRBJ1-2	.	TRBV28
CASSLDPNEKLFF	TGTGCCAGCAGCCTTGATCCTAATGAAAAACTGTTTTTT	.	TRBJ1-4	.	TRBV5-6
CASSLGRPAGAEAFF	TGTGCCAGCAGCTTAGGCAGGCCCGCCGGGGCTGAAGCTTTCTTT	.	TRBJ1-1	.	TRBV13
CTSSPGQGVNEQFF	TGTACCAGCAGCCCGGGACAGGGTGTAAATGAGCAGTTCTTC	TRBD1	TRBJ2-1	once	TRBV7-3
CASSPNPETYEQYF	TGTGCCAGCAGCCCGAATCCTGAAACCTACGAGCAGTACTTC	.	TRBJ2-7	.	TRBV9
CASSGGTSTDTQYF	TGTGCCAGCAGCGGGGGGACTAGCACAGATACGCAGTATTTT	TRBD2	TRBJ2-3	.	TRBV27
CASAYRGFRGEKLFF	TGTGCCAGTGCCTACAGGGGATTTCGGGGGGAAAAACTGTTTTTT	TRBD1	TRBJ1-4	once	TRBV27
CASSSPDSAQYF	TGTGCCAGCAGCTCTCCTGACTCCGCGCAGTACTTC	.	TRBJ2-7	.	TRBV27
CASRRGRGAYEQYF	TGTGCCAGCAGGCGTGGCAGGGGAGCCTACGAGCAGTACTTC	.	TRBJ2-7	.	TRBV6-5
CASSVAASGGQETQYF	TGTGCCAGCAGCGTAGCGGCTAGCGGGGGACAAGAGACCCAGTACTTC	TRBD2	TRBJ2-5	.	TRBV9
CASSQGQGIYGYTF	TGCGCCAGCAGCCAAGGACAGGGAATATATGGCTACACCTTC	TRBD1	TRBJ1-2	.	TRBV4-3
CASSETLGEVEQFF	TGTGCCAGCAGTGAAACTTTGGGGGAGGTTGAGCAGTTCTTC	.	TRBJ2-1	few	TRBV25-1
CATSRDRGAGGKDGYTF	TGTGCCACCAGCAGAGATCGTGGGGCAGGGGGTAAGGATGGCTACACCTTC	TRBD1	TRBJ1-2	.	TRBV15
CASSLSSLNTEAFF	TGCGCCAGCAGCTTGTCGAGTTTGAACACTGAAGCTTTCTTT	.	TRBJ1-1	.	TRBV5-1
CASSSGTGGFSYEQYF	TGTGCCAGCAGTTCCGGGACAGGGGGCTTTTCCTACGAGCAGTACTTC	TRBD1	TRBJ2-7	.	TRBV6-5
CASSIGLARSSTDTQYF	TGTGCCAGTAGTATCGGACTAGCTAGGAGTAGCACAGATACGCAGTATTTT	TRBD2	TRBJ2-3	.	TRBV19
CSAIIGDRDDTEAFF	TGCAGCGCTATAATAGGGGACAGGGACGACACTGAAGCTTTCTTT	TRBD1	TRBJ1-1	.	TRBV29-1
CASSPRGVAGPQETQYF	TGTGCCAGCAGCCCCCGGGGAGTAGCGGGCCCCCAAGAGACCCAGTACTTC	TRBD2	TRBJ2-5	.	TRBV4-2
CSVGRTPNTEAFF	TGCAGCGTTGGAAGGACACCGAACACTGAAGCTTTCTTT	.	TRBJ1-1	.	TRBV29-1
CSVESAGLADTDTQYF	TGCAGCGTTGAATCTGCAGGACTAGCGGACACAGATACGCAGTATTTT	TRBD2	TRBJ2-3	.	TRBV29-1
CASSYGALTPGNQPQHF	TGTGCCAGCAGTTATGGAGCGCTCACCCCGGGCAATCAGCCCCAGCATTTT	.	TRBJ1-5	.	TRBV6-9
CASSVGSATRTDTQYF	TGTGCCAGCAGCGTAGGGTCAGCAACGCGCACAGATACGCAGTATTTT	.	TRBJ2-3	few	TRBV9
CSAGTSGRMYF	TGCAGTGCTGGGACTAGCGGGAGGATGTACTTC	TRBD2	TRBJ2-5	.	TRBV20-1
CASSPPVTGGNEQFF	TGTGCCAGCTCACCCCCGGTAACAGGGGGCAATGAGCAGTTCTTC	TRBD1	TRBJ2-1	.	TRBV18
CASSELTLAGDPDEQFF	TGTGCCAGCAGTGAGCTTACTCTAGCGGGAGATCCCGATGAGCAGTTCTTC	TRBD2	TRBJ2-1	once	TRBV2
CASSPPGGRTGWEQFF	TGTGCCAGCTCACCACCGGGCGGGAGGACCGGGTGGGAGCAGTTCTTC	TRBD2	TRBJ2-1	.	TRBV18
CASTADGTDTQYF	TGCGCCAGCACCGCGGACGGGACAGATACGCAGTATTTT	.	TRBJ2-3	.	TRBV5-1
CASSDWNEKLFF	TGTGCCAGCAGTGATTGGAATGAAAAACTGTTTTTT	.	TRBJ1-4	.	TRBV6-1
CASSFSPRADTEAFF	TGCGCCAGCAGCTTCTCACCCAGGGCAGACACTGAAGCTTTCTTT	.	TRBJ1-1	once	TRBV5-1
CASSLAGDRNEQFF	TGTGCCAGTAGTTTAGCGGGAGACCGCAATGAGCAGTTCTTC	TRBD2	TRBJ2-1	.	TRBV19
CASSLQGTPVAKNIQYF	TGTGCCAGCAGCCTACAAGGGACCCCAGTAGCCAAAAACATTCAGTACTTC	.	TRBJ2-4	.	TRBV7-2
CASSFAGANTGELFF	TGTGCCAGCAGTTTTGCGGGGGCGAACACCGGGGAGCTGTTTTTT	TRBD2	TRBJ2-2	.	TRBV28
CASSESVKLFF	TGTGCCAGCAGTGAATCGGTGAAACTGTTTTTT	.	TRBJ1-4	.	TRBV6-1
CSVSRTGGDTQYF	TGCAGCGTATCGAGGACAGGGGGAGATACGCAGTATTTT	TRBD1	TRBJ2-3	.	TRBV29-1
CASSPGQGYNEQFF	TGTGCCAGCAGTCCGGGACAGGGATACAATGAGCAGTTCTTC	TRBD1	TRBJ2-1	.	TRBV28